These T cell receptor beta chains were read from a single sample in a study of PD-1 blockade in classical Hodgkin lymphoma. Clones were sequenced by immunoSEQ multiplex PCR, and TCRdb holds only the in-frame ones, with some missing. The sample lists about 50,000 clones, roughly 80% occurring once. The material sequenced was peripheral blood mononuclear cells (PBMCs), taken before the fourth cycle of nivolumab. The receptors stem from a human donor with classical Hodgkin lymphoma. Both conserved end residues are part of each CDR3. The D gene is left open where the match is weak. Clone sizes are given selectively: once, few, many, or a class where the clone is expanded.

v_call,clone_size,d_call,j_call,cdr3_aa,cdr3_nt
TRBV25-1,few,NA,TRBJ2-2,CASHRSNTGELFF,TGTGCCAGCCACAGGAGTAACACCGGGGAGCTGTTTTTT
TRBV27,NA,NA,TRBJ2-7,CASSFGQSYEQYF,TGTGCCAGCAGTTTTGGGCAGAGCTACGAGCAGTACTTC
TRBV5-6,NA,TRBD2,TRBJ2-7,CASSQHSGRGYEQYF,TGTGCCAGCAGCCAGCATAGCGGGAGGGGCTACGAGCAGTACTTC
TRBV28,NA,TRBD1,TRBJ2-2,CASTLRWDRTTDNTGELFF,TGTGCCAGCACCTTGAGGTGGGACAGGACGACTGATAACACCGGGGAGCTGTTTTTT
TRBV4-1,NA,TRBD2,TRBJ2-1,CASSQDFTSRLAGGIF,TGCGCCAGCAGCCAAGATTTCACATCCCGACTAGCGGGAGGAATCTTC
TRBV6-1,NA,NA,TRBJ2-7,CASSVPIFLYEQYF,TGTGCCAGCAGCGTGCCCATCTTCCTCTACGAGCAGTACTTC
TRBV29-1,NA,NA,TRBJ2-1,CSVVRDYNEQFF,TGCAGCGTCGTCCGGGACTACAATGAGCAGTTCTTC
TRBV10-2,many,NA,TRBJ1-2,CASSLDGMNYGYTF,TGCGCCAGCAGCCTAGACGGGATGAACTATGGCTACACCTTC
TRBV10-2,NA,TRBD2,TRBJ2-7,CASSESIGRALYEQYF,TGCGCCAGCAGTGAGTCAATCGGGAGGGCCCTTTACGAGCAGTACTTC
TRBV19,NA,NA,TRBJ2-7,CASRGNRVYEQYF,TGTGCCAGTAGAGGTAACAGGGTTTACGAGCAGTACTTC
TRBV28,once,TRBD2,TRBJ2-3,CASSPRLMILAGGWTDTQYF,TGTGCCAGCAGTCCCCGCTTAATGATCTTAGCGGGAGGGTGGACAGATACGCAGTATTTT
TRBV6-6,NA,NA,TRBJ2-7,CASSYGAGTHYEQYF,TGTGCCAGCAGTTACGGGGCAGGGACCCACTACGAGCAGTACTTC
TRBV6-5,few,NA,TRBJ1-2,CASTPRGRGYTF,TGTGCCAGCACGCCGCGGGGGCGCGGCTACACCTTC
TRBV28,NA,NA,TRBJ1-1,CASSEGRENTEAFF,TGTGCCAGCAGTGAGGGACGGGAGAACACTGAAGCTTTCTTT
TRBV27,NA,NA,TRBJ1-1,CASSLSVSGGDTEAFF,TGTGCCAGCAGTTTATCGGTTTCCGGGGGCGACACTGAAGCTTTCTTT
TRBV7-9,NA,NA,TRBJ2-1,CASSLAHLYEQFF,TGTGCCAGCAGCTTAGCGCATTTGTATGAGCAGTTCTTC
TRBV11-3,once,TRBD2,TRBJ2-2,CASSSSPTSEYTGELFF,TGTGCCAGCAGCTCCTCTCCGACTAGCGAATACACCGGGGAGCTGTTTTTT
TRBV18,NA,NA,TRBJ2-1,CASSPSRSSYNEQFF,TGTGCCAGCTCACCCTCAAGGAGCTCCTACAATGAGCAGTTCTTC
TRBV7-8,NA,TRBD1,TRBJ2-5,CASSLDRKETQYF,TGTGCCAGCAGCTTGGACAGGAAAGAGACCCAGTACTTC
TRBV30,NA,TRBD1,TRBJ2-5,CAWSQPGQGETQYF,TGTGCCTGGAGCCAACCGGGACAGGGGGAGACCCAGTACTTC
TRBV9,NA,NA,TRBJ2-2,CASSPFTGELFF,TGTGCCAGCAGCCCATTCACCGGGGAGCTGTTTTTT
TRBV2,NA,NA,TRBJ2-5,CASSYDLQETQYF,TGTGCCAGCAGTTATGACTTGCAAGAGACCCAGTACTTC
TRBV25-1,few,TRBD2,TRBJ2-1,CASSESGTSTDEQFF,TGTGCCAGCAGTGAATCCGGGACTAGTACGGATGAGCAGTTCTTC
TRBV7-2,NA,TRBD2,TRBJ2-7,CASSLRGLAGGPHEQYF,TGTGCCAGCAGCTTACGGGGACTAGCGGGAGGGCCACACGAGCAGTACTTC
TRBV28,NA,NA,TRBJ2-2,CASSSDTGELFF,TGTGCCAGCAGTTCCGACACCGGGGAGCTGTTTTTT
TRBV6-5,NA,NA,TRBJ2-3,CASSYSMAGRDTQYF,TGTGCCAGCAGTTACTCGATGGCGGGGCGGGATACGCAGTATTTT
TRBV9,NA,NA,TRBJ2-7,CASSVEGYSYEQYF,TGTGCCAGCAGCGTAGAAGGGTACTCTTACGAGCAGTACTTC
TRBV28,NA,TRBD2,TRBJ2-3,CASSLVAGVYQTDTQYF,TGTGCCAGCAGTTTAGTAGCGGGAGTTTACCAAACAGATACGCAGTATTTT
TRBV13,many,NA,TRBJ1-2,CASSTTGRSGYTF,TGTGCCAGCAGCACGACAGGACGTAGTGGCTACACCTTC
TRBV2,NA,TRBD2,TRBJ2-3,CASIEGAGGTDTQYF,TGTGCCAGCATTGAGGGAGCGGGGGGCACAGATACGCAGTATTTT
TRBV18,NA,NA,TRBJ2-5,CASSGNRAETQYF,TGTGCCAGCTCCGGGAATCGGGCGGAGACCCAGTACTTC
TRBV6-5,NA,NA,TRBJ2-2,CANRPGASTGELFF,TGTGCCAACCGGCCGGGAGCCAGCACCGGGGAGCTGTTTTTT
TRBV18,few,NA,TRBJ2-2,CASSPTDDTTGELFF,TGTGCCAGCTCACCGACGGACGATACCACCGGGGAGCTGTTTTTT
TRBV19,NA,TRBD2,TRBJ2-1,CASRGEGKGEQFF,TGTGCCAGTAGGGGGGAGGGCAAAGGTGAGCAGTTCTTC
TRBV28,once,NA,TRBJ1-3,CASSLGISAPSSGNTIYF,TGTGCCAGCAGTTTGGGAATCTCGGCACCTTCCTCTGGAAACACCATATATTTT
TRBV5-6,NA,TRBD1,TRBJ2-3,CASSPLTDRVGDTQYF,TGTGCCAGCAGCCCCCTTACTGACAGGGTGGGAGATACGCAGTATTTT
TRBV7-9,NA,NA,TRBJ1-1,CASSPQGRVTEAFF,TGTGCCAGCAGCCCTCAGGGGAGAGTCACTGAAGCTTTCTTT
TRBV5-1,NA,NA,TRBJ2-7,CASSLGQGLIYEQYF,TGCGCCAGCAGCTTGGGTCAGGGACTGATCTACGAGCAGTACTTC
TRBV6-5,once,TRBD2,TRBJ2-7,CASSYLPSGNYEQYF,TGTGCCAGCAGTTACCTGCCTAGCGGGAACTACGAGCAGTACTTC
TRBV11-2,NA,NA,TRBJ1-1,CASSLDLLGVMPNTEAFF,TGTGCCAGCAGCTTAGACCTCCTCGGGGTTATGCCGAACACTGAAGCTTTCTTT
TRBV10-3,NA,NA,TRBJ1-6,CAISRSTGHGGSPLHF,TGTGCCATCAGCCGATCAACGGGTCACGGAGGATCACCCCTCCACTTT
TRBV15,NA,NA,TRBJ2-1,CATSREGVAGYNEQFF,TGTGCCACCAGCAGAGAAGGGGTGGCGGGGTACAATGAGCAGTTCTTC
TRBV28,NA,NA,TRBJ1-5,CASQAGTNQMDSNQPQHF,TGTGCCAGCCAGGCCGGGACAAACCAAATGGATAGCAATCAGCCCCAGCATTTT
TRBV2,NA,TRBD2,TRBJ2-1,CASRPLSGTRFEQFF,TGTGCCAGCAGACCCCTAAGCGGGACCCGCTTTGAGCAGTTCTTC
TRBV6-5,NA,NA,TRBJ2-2,CASSPGGTGELFF,TGTGCCAGCAGCCCAGGTGGGACCGGGGAGCTGTTTTTT
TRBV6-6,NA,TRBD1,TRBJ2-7,CASSPVDRGFYEQYF,TGTGCCAGCAGTCCAGTCGACAGGGGGTTCTACGAGCAGTACTTC
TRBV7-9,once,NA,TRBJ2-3,CASSLAGSTDTQYF,TGTGCCAGCAGCTTAGCGGGGAGCACAGATACGCAGTATTTT
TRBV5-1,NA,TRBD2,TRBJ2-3,CASSSGLAGVADTQYF,TGCGCCAGCAGCTCCGGACTAGCGGGAGTGGCAGATACGCAGTATTTT
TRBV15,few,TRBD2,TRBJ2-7,CATSRDFSPTSGSHSSYEQYF,TGTGCCACCAGCAGAGACTTCTCCCCCACTAGCGGGAGCCACAGCTCCTACGAGCAGTACTTC
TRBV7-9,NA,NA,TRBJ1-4,CASSEGRPTNEKLFF,TGTGCCAGCAGCGAAGGACGGCCAACTAATGAAAAACTGTTTTTT
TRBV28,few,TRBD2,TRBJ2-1,CASSLTGTTNNEQFF,TGTGCCAGCAGTCTTACCGGGACTACCAACAATGAGCAGTTCTTC
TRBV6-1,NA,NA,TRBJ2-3,CASRRGLPATDTQYF,TGTGCCAGCAGACGCGGACTACCCGCCACAGATACGCAGTATTTT
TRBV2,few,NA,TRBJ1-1,CASRRSGLVTEAFF,TGTGCCAGCAGGCGCTCGGGCTTGGTTACTGAAGCTTTCTTT
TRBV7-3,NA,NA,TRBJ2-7,CASQVTGVNYEQYF,TGTGCCAGCCAAGTTACAGGAGTAAACTACGAGCAGTACTTC
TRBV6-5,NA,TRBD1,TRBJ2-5,CASRDRGIETQYF,TGTGCCAGCAGGGACAGGGGGATAGAGACCCAGTACTTC
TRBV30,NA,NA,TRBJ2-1,CAWSVVRWNEQFF,TGTGCCTGGAGTGTAGTTCGGTGGAATGAGCAGTTCTTC
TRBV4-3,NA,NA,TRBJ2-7,CASSQEPGGYYEQYF,TGCGCCAGCAGCCAAGAACCTGGCGGCTACTACGAGCAGTACTTC
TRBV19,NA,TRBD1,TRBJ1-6,CASSIWTGLNSPLHF,TGTGCCAGTAGTATTTGGACAGGGCTGAATTCACCCCTCCACTTT
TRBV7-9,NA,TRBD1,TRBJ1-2,CASSFGQGVGGYTF,TGTGCCAGCAGCTTCGGACAGGGGGTAGGGGGCTACACCTTC
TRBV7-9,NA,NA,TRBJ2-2,CASSLRSTSGELFF,TGTGCCAGCAGCTTGCGGTCCACGAGCGGGGAGCTGTTTTTT